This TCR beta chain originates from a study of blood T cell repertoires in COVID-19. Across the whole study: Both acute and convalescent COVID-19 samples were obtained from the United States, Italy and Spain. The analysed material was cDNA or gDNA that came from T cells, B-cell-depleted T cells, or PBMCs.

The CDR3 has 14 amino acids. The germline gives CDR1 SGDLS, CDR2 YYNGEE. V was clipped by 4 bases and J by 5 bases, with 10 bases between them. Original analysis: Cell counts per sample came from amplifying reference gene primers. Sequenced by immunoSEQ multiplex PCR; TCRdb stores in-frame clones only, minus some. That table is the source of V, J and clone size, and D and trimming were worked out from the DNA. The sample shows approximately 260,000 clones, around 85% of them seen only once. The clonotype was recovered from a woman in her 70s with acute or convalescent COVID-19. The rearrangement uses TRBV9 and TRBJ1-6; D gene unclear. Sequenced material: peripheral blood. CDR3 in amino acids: CASSSRVNNSPLHF. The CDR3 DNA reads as TGTGCCAGCAGCTCCCGGGTTAATAATTCACCCCTCCACTTT.